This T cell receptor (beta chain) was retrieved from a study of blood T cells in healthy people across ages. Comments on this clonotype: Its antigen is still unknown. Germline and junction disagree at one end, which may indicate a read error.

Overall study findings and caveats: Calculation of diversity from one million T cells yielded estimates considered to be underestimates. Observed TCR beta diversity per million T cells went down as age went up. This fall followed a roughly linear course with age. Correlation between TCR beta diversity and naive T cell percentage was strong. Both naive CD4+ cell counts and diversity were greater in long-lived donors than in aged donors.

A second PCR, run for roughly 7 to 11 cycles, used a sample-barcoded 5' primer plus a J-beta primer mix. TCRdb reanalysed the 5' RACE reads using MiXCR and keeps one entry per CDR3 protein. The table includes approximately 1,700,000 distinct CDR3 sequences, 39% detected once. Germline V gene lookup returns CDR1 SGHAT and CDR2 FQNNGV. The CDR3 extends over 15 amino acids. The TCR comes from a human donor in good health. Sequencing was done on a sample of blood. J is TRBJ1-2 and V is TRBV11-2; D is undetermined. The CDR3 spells CASSFRQDANCGYTF. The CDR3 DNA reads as TGTGCCAGCAGCTTTAGGCAGGACGCTAACTGTGGCTACACCTTC.